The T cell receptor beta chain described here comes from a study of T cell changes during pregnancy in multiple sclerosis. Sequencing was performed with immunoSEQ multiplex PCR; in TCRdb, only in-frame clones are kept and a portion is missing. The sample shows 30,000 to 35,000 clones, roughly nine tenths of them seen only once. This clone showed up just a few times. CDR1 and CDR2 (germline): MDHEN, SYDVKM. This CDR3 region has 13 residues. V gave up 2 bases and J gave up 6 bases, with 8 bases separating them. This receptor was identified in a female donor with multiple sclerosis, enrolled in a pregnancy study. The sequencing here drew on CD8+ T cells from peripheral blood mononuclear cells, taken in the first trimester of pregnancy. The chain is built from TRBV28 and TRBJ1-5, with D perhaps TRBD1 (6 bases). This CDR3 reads CASSLVGAQPQHF. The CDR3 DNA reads TGTGCCAGCAGTTTAGTGGGGGCTCAGCCCCAGCATTTT.